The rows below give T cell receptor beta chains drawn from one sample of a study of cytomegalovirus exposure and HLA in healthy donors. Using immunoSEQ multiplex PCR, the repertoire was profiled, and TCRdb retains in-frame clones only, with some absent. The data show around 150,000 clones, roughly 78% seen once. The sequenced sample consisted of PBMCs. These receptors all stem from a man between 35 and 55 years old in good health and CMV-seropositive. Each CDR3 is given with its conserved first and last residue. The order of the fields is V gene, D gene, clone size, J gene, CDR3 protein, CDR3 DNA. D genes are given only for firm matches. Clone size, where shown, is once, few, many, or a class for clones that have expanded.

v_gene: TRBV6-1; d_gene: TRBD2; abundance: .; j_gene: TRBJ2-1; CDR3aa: CASSGTSAGSYNEQFF; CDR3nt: TGTGCCAGCAGTGGTACTAGCGCCGGCTCCTACAATGAGCAGTTCTTC
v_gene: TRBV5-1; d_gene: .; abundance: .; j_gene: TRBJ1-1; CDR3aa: CASSLGTGWTTEAFF; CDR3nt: TGCGCCAGCAGCTTGGGAACAGGGTGGACCACTGAAGCTTTCTTT
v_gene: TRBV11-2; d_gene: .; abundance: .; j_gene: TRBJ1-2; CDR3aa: CASSLVPREGGYTF; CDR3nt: TGTGCCAGCAGCTTAGTCCCAAGGGAGGGTGGCTACACCTTC
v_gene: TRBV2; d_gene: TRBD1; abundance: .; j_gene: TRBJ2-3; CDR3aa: CASSDWDSSTDTQYF; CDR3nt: TGTGCCAGCAGTGATTGGGACAGTAGCACAGATACGCAGTATTTT
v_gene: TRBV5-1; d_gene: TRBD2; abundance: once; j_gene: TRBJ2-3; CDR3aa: CASTYYVTSGSASTDTQYF; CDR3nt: TGCGCCAGCACCTATTATGTGACTAGCGGTTCAGCGAGCACAGATACGCAGTATTTT
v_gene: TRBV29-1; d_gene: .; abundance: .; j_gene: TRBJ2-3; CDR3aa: CSARGGRSIDTQYF; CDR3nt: TGCAGCGCCCGCGGAGGTCGGTCGATAGATACGCAGTATTTT
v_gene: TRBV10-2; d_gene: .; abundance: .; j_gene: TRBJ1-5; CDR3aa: CASSEGRGDQPQHF; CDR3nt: TGCGCCAGCAGTGAAGGCCGGGGGGATCAGCCCCAGCATTTT
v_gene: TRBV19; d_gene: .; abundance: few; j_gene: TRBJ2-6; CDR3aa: CASSIGGSGANVLTF; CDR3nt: TGTGCCAGTAGTATAGGCGGCTCTGGGGCCAACGTCCTGACTTTC
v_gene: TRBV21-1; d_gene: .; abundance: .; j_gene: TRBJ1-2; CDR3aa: CASSKDWTAYGYTF; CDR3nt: TGTGCCAGCAGCAAAGACTGGACAGCCTATGGCTACACCTTC
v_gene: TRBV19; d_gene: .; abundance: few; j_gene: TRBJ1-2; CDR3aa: CASSIEGKQEFYGYTF; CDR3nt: TGTGCCAGTAGTATAGAAGGGAAACAGGAGTTCTATGGCTACACCTTC
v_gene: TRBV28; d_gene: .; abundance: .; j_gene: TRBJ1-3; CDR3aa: CASNPGTYGNTIYF; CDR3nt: TGTGCCAGCAACCCCGGGACATATGGAAACACCATATATTTT
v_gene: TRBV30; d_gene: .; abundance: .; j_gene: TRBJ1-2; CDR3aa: CAWSEAGLWEGYTF; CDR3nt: TGTGCCTGGAGCGAGGCTGGTCTTTGGGAGGGCTACACCTTC
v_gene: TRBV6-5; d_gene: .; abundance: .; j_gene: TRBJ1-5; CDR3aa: CASSTQGLQPQHF; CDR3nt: TGTGCCAGCAGTACACAGGGCCTGCAGCCCCAGCATTTT
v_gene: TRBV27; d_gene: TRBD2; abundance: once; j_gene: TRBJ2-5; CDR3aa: CASSLSLAGGKTQYF; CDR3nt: TGTGCCAGCAGTCTTTCTCTAGCGGGTGGAAAGACCCAGTACTTC
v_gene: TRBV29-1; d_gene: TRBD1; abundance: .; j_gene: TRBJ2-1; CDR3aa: CSAVTGVVGNEQFF; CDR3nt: TGCAGCGCCGTAACAGGGGTGGTGGGCAATGAGCAGTTCTTC
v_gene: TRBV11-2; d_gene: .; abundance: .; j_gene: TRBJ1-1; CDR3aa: CASSLAAGSTEAFF; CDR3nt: TGTGCCAGCAGCTTAGCAGCGGGATCCACTGAAGCTTTCTTT
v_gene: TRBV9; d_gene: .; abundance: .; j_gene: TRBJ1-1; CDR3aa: CASSVAGEGTEAFF; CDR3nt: TGTGCCAGCAGCGTAGCTGGGGAGGGCACTGAAGCTTTCTTT
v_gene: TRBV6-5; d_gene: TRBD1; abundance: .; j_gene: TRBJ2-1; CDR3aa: CASSYTWTGIYNEQFF; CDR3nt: TGTGCCAGCAGTTACACCTGGACAGGGATCTACAATGAGCAGTTCTTC
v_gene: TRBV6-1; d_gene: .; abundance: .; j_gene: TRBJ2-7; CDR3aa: CASRLPGFNEQYF; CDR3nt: TGTGCCAGCAGGCTTCCAGGCTTCAACGAGCAGTACTTC
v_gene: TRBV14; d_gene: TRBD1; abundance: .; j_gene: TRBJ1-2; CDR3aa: CASSQMDRVYGYTF; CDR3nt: TGTGCCAGCAGCCAAATGGACAGGGTCTATGGCTACACCTTC
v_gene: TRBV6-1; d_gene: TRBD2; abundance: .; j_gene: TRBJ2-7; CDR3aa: CASSDSYGRARSYEQYF; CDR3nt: TGTGCCAGCAGTGACAGTTACGGGAGGGCACGCTCCTACGAGCAGTACTTC
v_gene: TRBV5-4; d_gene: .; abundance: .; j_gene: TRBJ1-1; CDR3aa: CASSLGGGLNTEAFF; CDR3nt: TGTGCCAGCAGCTTAGGGGGGGGATTGAACACTGAAGCTTTCTTT
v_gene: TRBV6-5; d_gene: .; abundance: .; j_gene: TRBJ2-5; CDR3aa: CASSYSADQETQYF; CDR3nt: TGTGCCAGCAGTTACTCGGCAGATCAAGAGACCCAGTACTTC
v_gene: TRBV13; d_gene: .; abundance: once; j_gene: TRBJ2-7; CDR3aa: CASSPAEAREQYF; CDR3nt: TGTGCCAGCAGCCCAGCGGAGGCGCGGGAGCAGTACTTC
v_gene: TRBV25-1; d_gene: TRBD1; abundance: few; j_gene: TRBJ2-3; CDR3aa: CASSGDRGMADTQYF; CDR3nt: TGTGCCAGCAGTGGGGACAGGGGGATGGCAGATACGCAGTATTTT
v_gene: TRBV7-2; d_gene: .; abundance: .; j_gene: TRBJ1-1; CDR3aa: CASSLQGWTEAFF; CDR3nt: TGTGCCAGCAGCCTCCAGGGGTGGACTGAAGCTTTCTTT
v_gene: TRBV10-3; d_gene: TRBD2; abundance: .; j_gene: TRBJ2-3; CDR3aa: CATFGLAGYADTQYF; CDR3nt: TGTGCCACCTTCGGACTAGCGGGTTATGCAGATACGCAGTATTTT
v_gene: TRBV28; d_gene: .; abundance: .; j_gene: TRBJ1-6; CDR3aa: CASSLFRNSPLHF; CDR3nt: TGTGCCAGCAGTTTATTTCGTAATTCACCCCTCCACTTT
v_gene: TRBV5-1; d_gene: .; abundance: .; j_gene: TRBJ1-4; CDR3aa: CASSLWSPEEEKLFF; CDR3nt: TGCGCCAGCAGCTTGTGGAGCCCAGAGGAGGAAAAACTGTTTTTT
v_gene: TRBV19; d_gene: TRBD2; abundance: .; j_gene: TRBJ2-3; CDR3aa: CASSFGTSGRSTDTQYF; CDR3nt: TGTGCCAGTAGCTTTGGGACTAGCGGGAGGAGCACAGATACGCAGTATTTT
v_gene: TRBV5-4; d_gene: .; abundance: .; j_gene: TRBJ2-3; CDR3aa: CASSEYALQDTQYF; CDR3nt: TGTGCCAGCAGCGAATATGCCCTGCAGGATACGCAGTATTTT
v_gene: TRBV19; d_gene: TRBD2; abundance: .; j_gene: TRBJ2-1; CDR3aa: CASSIDYGRAIDEQFF; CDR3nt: TGTGCCAGTAGTATAGATTACGGGAGGGCCATCGATGAGCAGTTCTTC
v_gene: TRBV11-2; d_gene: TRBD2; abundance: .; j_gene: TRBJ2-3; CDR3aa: CASSSSSSGIWADTQYF; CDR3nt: TGTGCCAGCAGCTCATCTTCTAGCGGGATATGGGCAGATACGCAGTATTTT
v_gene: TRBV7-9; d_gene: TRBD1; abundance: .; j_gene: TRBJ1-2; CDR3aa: CASSPPGQQNYGYTF; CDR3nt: TGTGCCAGCAGCCCACCGGGACAGCAGAACTATGGCTACACCTTC
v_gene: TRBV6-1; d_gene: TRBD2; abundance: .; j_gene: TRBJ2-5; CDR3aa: CASNPIAGSGETQYF; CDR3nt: TGTGCCAGCAACCCAATAGCGGGATCTGGGGAGACCCAGTACTTC
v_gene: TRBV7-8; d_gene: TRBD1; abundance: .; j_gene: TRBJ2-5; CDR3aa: CASSLDREGTQYF; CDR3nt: TGTGCCAGCAGCTTGGACAGGGAAGGGACCCAGTACTTC
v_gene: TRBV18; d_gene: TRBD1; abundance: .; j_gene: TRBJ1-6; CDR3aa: CASSLLSGTGENSPLHF; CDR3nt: TGTGCCAGCTCACTACTATCCGGGACAGGGGAAAATTCACCCCTCCACTTT
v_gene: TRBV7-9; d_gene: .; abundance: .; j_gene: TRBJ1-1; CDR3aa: CSSSLPGGDTEAFF; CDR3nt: TGTTCCAGCAGCTTACCGGGGGGGGATACTGAAGCTTTCTTT
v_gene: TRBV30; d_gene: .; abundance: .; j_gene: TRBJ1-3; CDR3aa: CAWSRTLENTIYF; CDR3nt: TGTGCCTGGAGTAGGACATTAGAAAACACCATATATTTT
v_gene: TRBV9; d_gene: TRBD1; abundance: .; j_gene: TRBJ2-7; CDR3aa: CASSLQGAPYEQYF; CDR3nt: TGTGCCAGCAGCCTGCAGGGGGCGCCGTACGAGCAGTACTTC
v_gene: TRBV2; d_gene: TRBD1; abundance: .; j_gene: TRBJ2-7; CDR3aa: CASRNEGATHEQYF; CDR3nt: TGTGCCAGCAGGAACGAGGGGGCCACCCACGAGCAGTACTTC
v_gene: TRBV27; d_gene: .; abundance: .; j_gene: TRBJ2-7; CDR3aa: CASSILYEGAHPYEQYF; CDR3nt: TGTGCCAGCAGTATTCTCTATGAGGGAGCCCACCCCTACGAGCAGTACTTC
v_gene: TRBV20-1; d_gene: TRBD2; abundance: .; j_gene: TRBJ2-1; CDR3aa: CSAGLENEQFF; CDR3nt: TGCAGTGCCGGACTAGAAAATGAGCAGTTCTTC
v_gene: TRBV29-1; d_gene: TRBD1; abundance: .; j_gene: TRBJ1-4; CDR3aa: CSVKQGGGEKLFF; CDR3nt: TGCAGCGTGAAACAGGGGGGCGGCGAAAAACTGTTTTTT